This T cell receptor (beta chain) was captured in a study of human T cells and chemical hapten exposure (dated by TCRdb to the early 2020s). Some background on the complete study: For sensitization, 2% DPC in acetone was applied to a 2 cm by 2 cm area of upper inner arm skin. Throughout the study period of about 25 weeks, patients also received therapeutic DPC doses to the scalp every week. Patch tests used Finn chambers with 0.01% DPC on the upper back, scored after 6 days by International Contact Dermatitis Research Group standards. The mostly female patient cohort included alopecia areata with under or over 50% scalp involvement, alopecia totalis and alopecia universalis. Libraries were pooled for sequencing, and per-sample TCR yields varied mainly because of small differences in library volumes within the pool. Peripheral blood TCR repertoire changes were tracked in vivo in alopecia patients during primary and secondary sensitization to the hapten diphenylcyclopropenone (DPC). Blood was sampled from patients pre-sensitization (week 0) and at 2, 6 and about 24 weeks after DPC sensitization. For TCR sequencing, blood came from over 25 alopecia patients at anywhere from one to four time points (pre-sensitization, 2, 6 and 24 weeks). From each blood RNA sample, both TCR alpha and TCR beta chains were sequenced. Summary of the overall study and its limitations: Because all patients had alopecia, a presumed autoimmune disease, the immune response of the patients might differ from that of healthy individuals. DPC sensitization did not change the number of TCRs with a frequency above 1 in 1000, and there was no evidence of changes in global repertoire structure. Repeated subsampling changed both the strength of the expansion versus patch-test correlation and the threshold at which the correlation became significant. Patch test score was positively correlated with the number of PT1 expanded TCRs, with significance at thresholds 8, 16 and 32 but not at 4. Expanded TCRs formed significantly more large CDR3 similarity clusters than pre-sensitization or healthy control sets, consistent with antigen-driven responses.

The sample holds many counts of this clonotype. The clone's antigen remains unknown. No qualities accompany the bases; no much larger clone lies one base away. V is cut by 8 bases and J by 0 bases, and the space between the germline ends is 13 bases. Based on the germline V gene, the CDR1 and CDR2 sequences are MNHEY and SVGAGI. Reading from cysteine to phenylalanine, the CDR3 counts 14 amino acids. Only CDR3 DNA is held: 42 bases, read in frame from base 1. To prepare the library, RACE was applied. The reads were generated on a NextSeq 500. During library preparation, unique molecular identifiers were attached to individual cDNA molecules so that TCRs could be counted in a quantitative, reproducible way. Processing in the source paper ran as follows. The median number of TCRs per sample was some 100,000, ranging from roughly 23,224 to 690,600. V, J and CDR3 annotation of the TCR reads was carried out using the Decombinator software suite. Every sample was subsampled to the same number of TCRs (28,000) for the PS versus PT1 abundance plots. TCRs were defined as expanded if absent before sensitization and observed at least eight times at the 2-week time point. TCRdb reprocessed the public reads (quality trimming at Q25 with fastp, clone calling with MiXCR) and kept in-frame beta chains. Identical CDR3 protein sequences are pooled into one entry, listed with their most common genes and DNA. None of the V and J calls come from the authors' own analysis; TCRdb made them. The sample table shows 30,000 to 40,000 distinct CDR3 sequences, and approximately 12% are seen once. The ten largest clones represent about 2.1% of the sample.

The time point label for this specimen denotes: pre-sensitization, week 0. The treatment or condition label here, explained by the study, means: therapeutic diphenylcyclopropenone sensitization with weekly scalp DPC. Total RNA was isolated from unfractionated whole blood collected in Tempus Blood RNA tubes. At every patch-test visit, the blood draw took place before the patch test was put on. Eligible patients were aged 18 to 70, diagnosed with alopecia, deemed suitable for DPC therapy, and excluded if pregnant. Sequenced here: whole blood, sampled in connection with sensitization to the hapten diphenylcyclopropenone (DPC). This chain joins TRBV6-5 to TRBJ1-1; the D gene remains uncertain. The TCR was taken from a woman aged 40 to 55 with alopecia areata. Some clones in this sample may be carry-over from other donors' samples. The DNA is as follows: TGTGCCAGCTCGTCCATTGGGGTGAACACTGAAGCTTTCTTT. Translation gives CASSSIGVNTEAFF.